This TCR beta chain was sequenced during a study of molecular identifiers for immune sequencing clone quantification. Findings of the study overall: Effector cells kept over 99% of their molecules in clones above 20 RNA copies, while naive cells kept under 1% there.

Notes on this clonotype: Its antigen is undetermined. Mismatch with germline at one junction end may stem from a read error.

Listed TCR primers, together with previously described methods, were used for the bulk TCR libraries. Via MiXCR, TCRdb re-called the PCR reads, giving one row per CDR3 protein. The table includes approximately 59,000 distinct CDR3 sequences, less than 20% detected once. The TCR originated in a human donor in good health. Some libraries in this study had Jurkat cell RNA spiked in. The sample was naive CD8+ T cells from blood, with Jurkat cell RNA spiked in. Indicated subset: FACS-sorted CD8+CD4-CCR7+CD45RA+ naive T cells.

In DNA form, the CDR3 reads TGTGTCAGCAGCAACCGTGCTAGCGGGAGGGCCCATGAGCAGTTCTTC. It encodes CVSSNRASGRAHEQFF. J is TRBJ2-1 and V is TRBV11-3; the match to TRBD2 covers 12 bases. Germline loops: CDR1 SGHNT, CDR2 YENEEA. The CDR3 is 16 amino acids.